The rows below give T cell receptor beta chains drawn from one sample of a study of cytotoxic CD8 clonotypes in ibrutinib-treated CLL. The table came from immunoSEQ multiplex PCR; TCRdb's copy has only in-frame clones and leaves some out. The profile shows more than 200,000 clones, 70% of them singletons. Sequenced here: PBMCs, sampled after 12 months of ibrutinib treatment. Receptors were obtained from a human donor with chronic lymphocytic leukemia. CDR3s include the opening cysteine and the closing phenylalanine or tryptophan. Fields, in order: clone size, D gene, J gene, V gene, CDR3 protein, CDR3 DNA. The D gene is left open where the match is weak. Not every row has a clone size; where given, it reads once, few, many or a size class.

abundance: .
d_gene: TRBD2
j_gene: TRBJ2-1
v_gene: TRBV30
CDR3aa: CAWTHSGRGSEQFF
CDR3nt: TGTGCCTGGACCCATAGCGGGAGGGGTAGTGAGCAGTTCTTC

abundance: .
d_gene: TRBD1
j_gene: TRBJ1-1
v_gene: TRBV19
CDR3aa: CASSMGLTGATEAFF
CDR3nt: TGTGCCAGTAGTATGGGCCTGACAGGGGCCACTGAAGCTTTCTTT

abundance: many
d_gene: .
j_gene: TRBJ2-1
v_gene: TRBV4-1
CDR3aa: CASESTSPGAYNEQFF
CDR3nt: TGCGCCAGCGAGAGCACGAGCCCAGGGGCCTACAATGAGCAGTTCTTC

abundance: .
d_gene: TRBD1
j_gene: TRBJ2-5
v_gene: TRBV11-1
CDR3aa: CASSQGTGEETQYF
CDR3nt: TGTGCCAGCAGCCAAGGGACAGGCGAAGAGACCCAGTACTTC

abundance: .
d_gene: TRBD1
j_gene: TRBJ1-5
v_gene: TRBV28
CDR3aa: CASSLYSQGNQPQHF
CDR3nt: TGTGCCAGCAGTCTATATTCACAGGGGAATCAGCCCCAGCATTTT

abundance: .
d_gene: .
j_gene: TRBJ1-2
v_gene: TRBV10-2
CDR3aa: CASKVDPGAYGYTF
CDR3nt: TGCGCCAGCAAAGTCGACCCGGGGGCCTATGGCTACACCTTC

abundance: .
d_gene: .
j_gene: TRBJ2-7
v_gene: TRBV5-1
CDR3aa: CASSSSATSYEQYF
CDR3nt: TGCGCCAGCAGCTCCAGCGCTACTTCCTACGAGCAGTACTTC

abundance: .
d_gene: .
j_gene: TRBJ1-1
v_gene: TRBV7-2
CDR3aa: CASMPAGLNTEAFF
CDR3nt: TGTGCCAGCATGCCGGCAGGACTGAACACTGAAGCTTTCTTT

abundance: .
d_gene: TRBD2
j_gene: TRBJ2-5
v_gene: TRBV30
CDR3aa: CASQRGETQYF
CDR3nt: TGTGCTTCCCAGCGGGGGGAGACCCAGTACTTC

abundance: .
d_gene: .
j_gene: TRBJ2-1
v_gene: TRBV7-2
CDR3aa: CASSFRTGKQFF
CDR3nt: TGTGCCAGCAGCTTCCGGACGGGGAAGCAGTTCTTC

abundance: .
d_gene: .
j_gene: TRBJ1-1
v_gene: TRBV7-9
CDR3aa: CASSGMGTEAFF
CDR3nt: TGTGCCAGCAGCGGAATGGGCACTGAAGCTTTCTTT

abundance: .
d_gene: .
j_gene: TRBJ2-7
v_gene: TRBV28
CDR3aa: CASSSRQPPTYEQYF
CDR3nt: TGTGCCAGCAGTTCTCGACAACCCCCAACCTACGAGCAGTACTTC

abundance: .
d_gene: .
j_gene: TRBJ1-1
v_gene: TRBV5-5
CDR3aa: CASSSDLDRGNTEAFF
CDR3nt: TGTGCCAGCAGCTCTGACTTGGACCGGGGAAACACTGAAGCTTTCTTT

abundance: .
d_gene: TRBD1
j_gene: TRBJ1-3
v_gene: TRBV18
CDR3aa: CASSPGTGRSGNTIYF
CDR3nt: TGTGCCAGCTCTCCCGGGACAGGTCGATCTGGAAACACCATATATTTT

abundance: few
d_gene: .
j_gene: TRBJ2-7
v_gene: TRBV7-3
CDR3aa: CASSSGTWGYEQYF
CDR3nt: TGTGCCAGCAGCTCGGGAACCTGGGGCTACGAGCAGTACTTC

abundance: .
d_gene: TRBD1
j_gene: TRBJ2-1
v_gene: TRBV6-1
CDR3aa: CASSQPGQSNEQFF
CDR3nt: TGTGCCAGCAGTCAACCGGGACAGTCCAATGAGCAGTTCTTC

abundance: .
d_gene: .
j_gene: TRBJ2-3
v_gene: TRBV29-1
CDR3aa: CSGVRGPSGGDTQYF
CDR3nt: TGCAGCGGCGTACGCGGACCCTCTGGGGGAGATACGCAGTATTTT

abundance: .
d_gene: .
j_gene: TRBJ1-2
v_gene: TRBV6-5
CDR3aa: CASSYGGGGNYGYTF
CDR3nt: TGTGCCAGCAGTTACGGCGGCGGAGGAAACTATGGCTACACCTTC

abundance: .
d_gene: TRBD2
j_gene: TRBJ2-2
v_gene: TRBV5-1
CDR3aa: CASSLYSGRMNTGELFF
CDR3nt: TGCGCCAGCAGCTTGTATAGCGGGAGGATGAACACCGGGGAGCTGTTTTTT

abundance: few
d_gene: .
j_gene: TRBJ2-7
v_gene: TRBV6-1
CDR3aa: CATSGPYEQYF
CDR3nt: TGTGCCACCTCAGGACCGTACGAGCAGTACTTC

abundance: .
d_gene: .
j_gene: TRBJ2-1
v_gene: TRBV29-1
CDR3aa: CSVVNRGLASYNEQFF
CDR3nt: TGCAGCGTTGTCAATCGGGGGCTAGCGTCCTACAATGAGCAGTTCTTC

abundance: .
d_gene: TRBD1
j_gene: TRBJ2-7
v_gene: TRBV2
CDR3aa: CASSRPGQAAYEQYF
CDR3nt: TGTGCCAGCAGTCGACCGGGACAGGCCGCCTACGAGCAGTACTTC

abundance: .
d_gene: .
j_gene: TRBJ2-7
v_gene: TRBV6-1
CDR3aa: CASSDPAVSEQYF
CDR3nt: TGTGCCAGCAGTGACCCGGCAGTTTCCGAGCAGTACTTC

abundance: .
d_gene: TRBD1
j_gene: TRBJ2-7
v_gene: TRBV6-1
CDR3aa: CASSPGTATFYEQYF
CDR3nt: TGTGCCAGCAGCCCTGGGACAGCCACATTCTACGAGCAGTACTTC

abundance: few
d_gene: .
j_gene: TRBJ1-3
v_gene: TRBV6-1
CDR3aa: CASSDTGSSGNTIYF
CDR3nt: TGTGCCAGCAGTGATACGGGAAGCTCTGGAAACACCATATATTTT

abundance: .
d_gene: .
j_gene: TRBJ1-1
v_gene: TRBV6-1
CDR3aa: CASSTVGRTEAFF
CDR3nt: TGTGCCAGCAGTACGGTGGGTAGGACTGAAGCTTTCTTT

abundance: .
d_gene: TRBD2
j_gene: TRBJ2-5
v_gene: TRBV5-1
CDR3aa: CASSLQLAGETQYF
CDR3nt: TGCGCCAGCAGCTTGCAATTAGCGGGGGAGACCCAGTACTTC

abundance: .
d_gene: TRBD2
j_gene: TRBJ2-7
v_gene: TRBV4-1
CDR3aa: CASSPTSGRYEQYF
CDR3nt: TGCGCCAGCAGCCCAACTAGCGGGCGTTACGAGCAGTACTTC

abundance: .
d_gene: .
j_gene: TRBJ1-2
v_gene: TRBV30
CDR3aa: CAWSVGGYGYTF
CDR3nt: TGTGCCTGGTCTGTGGGGGGCTATGGCTACACCTTC

abundance: .
d_gene: .
j_gene: TRBJ1-4
v_gene: TRBV12-5
CDR3aa: CASATRGLNEKLFF
CDR3nt: TGTGCTAGTGCCACCCGGGGCCTCAATGAAAAACTGTTTTTT

abundance: .
d_gene: TRBD1
j_gene: TRBJ2-7
v_gene: TRBV28
CDR3aa: CASNPGTGRFYEQYF
CDR3nt: TGTGCCAGCAACCCTGGGACAGGAAGGTTTTACGAGCAGTACTTC

abundance: .
d_gene: TRBD1
j_gene: TRBJ1-4
v_gene: TRBV5-4
CDR3aa: CASSLGGTGSEKLFF
CDR3nt: TGTGCCAGCAGCTTGGGCGGGACAGGGAGTGAAAAACTGTTTTTT

abundance: .
d_gene: .
j_gene: TRBJ1-6
v_gene: TRBV30
CDR3aa: CAWSQTGFGNSPLHF
CDR3nt: TGTGCCTGGAGTCAAACAGGGTTCGGCAATTCACCCCTCCACTTT

abundance: few
d_gene: .
j_gene: TRBJ2-5
v_gene: TRBV28
CDR3aa: CASSPGNRRETQYF
CDR3nt: TGTGCCAGCAGTCCGGGTAACCGTAGGGAGACCCAGTACTTC

abundance: .
d_gene: TRBD2
j_gene: TRBJ2-7
v_gene: TRBV18
CDR3aa: CASSPRASGSEEQYF
CDR3nt: TGTGCCAGCTCACCAAGGGCTAGCGGGAGTGAAGAGCAGTACTTC

abundance: .
d_gene: .
j_gene: TRBJ2-1
v_gene: TRBV5-1
CDR3aa: CASSLYSRNEQFF
CDR3nt: TGCGCCAGCAGCTTGTATAGCAGGAATGAGCAGTTCTTC

abundance: .
d_gene: .
j_gene: TRBJ2-3
v_gene: TRBV5-5
CDR3aa: CASSLAGPTKLTDTQYF
CDR3nt: TGTGCCAGCAGCTTGGCGGGGCCTACTAAACTCACAGATACGCAGTATTTT

abundance: few
d_gene: .
j_gene: TRBJ2-3
v_gene: TRBV4-2
CDR3aa: CASSPTSPVGDTQYF
CDR3nt: TGTGCCAGCAGCCCGACAAGTCCGGTCGGGGATACGCAGTATTTT

abundance: .
d_gene: .
j_gene: TRBJ2-6
v_gene: TRBV27
CDR3aa: CASSYTGPTGANVLTF
CDR3nt: TGTGCCAGCAGTTATACAGGGCCAACTGGGGCCAACGTCCTGACTTTC

abundance: .
d_gene: .
j_gene: TRBJ1-5
v_gene: TRBV19
CDR3aa: CASSIGGSNSNQPQHF
CDR3nt: TGTGCCAGTAGTATAGGGGGAAGCAATAGCAATCAGCCCCAGCATTTT

abundance: .
d_gene: .
j_gene: TRBJ1-2
v_gene: TRBV30
CDR3aa: CAWSTGPEGYGYTF
CDR3nt: TGTGCCTGGAGCACTGGCCCGGAGGGCTATGGCTACACCTTC